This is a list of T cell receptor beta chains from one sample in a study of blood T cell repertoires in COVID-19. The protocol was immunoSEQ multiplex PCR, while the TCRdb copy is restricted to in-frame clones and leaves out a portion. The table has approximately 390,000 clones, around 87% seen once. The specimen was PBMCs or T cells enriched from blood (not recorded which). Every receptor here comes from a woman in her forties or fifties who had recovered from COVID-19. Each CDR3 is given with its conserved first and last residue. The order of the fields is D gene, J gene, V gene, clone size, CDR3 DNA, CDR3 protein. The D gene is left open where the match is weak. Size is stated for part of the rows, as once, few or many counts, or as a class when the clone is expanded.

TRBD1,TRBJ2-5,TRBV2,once,TGTGCCAGCAGCCTCAGGACAGGGACGGAGACCCAGTACTTC,CASSLRTGTETQYF
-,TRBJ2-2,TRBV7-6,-,TGTGCCAGCAGCTCTAGTCTTATCGGGGAGCTGTTTTTT,CASSSSLIGELFF
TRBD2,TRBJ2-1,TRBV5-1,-,TGCGCCAGCAGCCTGGTAGAGGGCGGGGGGGCCTACAATGAGCAGTTCTTC,CASSLVEGGGAYNEQFF
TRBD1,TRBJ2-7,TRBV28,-,TGTGCCAGCCGAAGACAGGGGGACATCTACGAGCAGTACTTC,CASRRQGDIYEQYF
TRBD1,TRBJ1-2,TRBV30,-,TGTGCCTGGAGTGCCAGGACAGGGACTCGCTACACCTTC,CAWSARTGTRYTF
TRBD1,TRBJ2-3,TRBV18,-,TGTGCCAGCTCGCCGGGACAGGGGCCGGGAGGCACAGATACGCAGTATTTT,CASSPGQGPGGTDTQYF
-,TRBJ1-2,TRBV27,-,TGTGCCAGCAGTTTATCTTCAGGAATTAGCTATGGCTACACCTTC,CASSLSSGISYGYTF
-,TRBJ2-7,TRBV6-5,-,TGTGCCAGCAGTACTATGCTCCGGGGCTCCTACGAGCAGTACTTC,CASSTMLRGSYEQYF
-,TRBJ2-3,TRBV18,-,TGTGCCAGCTCAACCGACAGAAACACAGATACGCAGTATTTT,CASSTDRNTDTQYF
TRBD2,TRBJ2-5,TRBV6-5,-,TGTGCCAGCAGGAAGGCGGGAGGACATGCCCAGTACTTC,CASRKAGGHAQYF
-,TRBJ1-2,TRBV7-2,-,TGTGCCGACCGCAGGGGAAGAAGCTATGGCTACACCTTC,CADRRGRSYGYTF
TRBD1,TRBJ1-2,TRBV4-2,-,TGTGCCAGCACCAACCAAGTACTACCGGGACAGGGCCATGGCTACACCTTC,CASTNQVLPGQGHGYTF
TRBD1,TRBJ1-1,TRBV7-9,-,TGTGCCAGCAGTTATACAGGGGGAGGTACTGAAGCTTTCTTT,CASSYTGGGTEAFF
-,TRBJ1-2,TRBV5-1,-,TGCGCCAGCAGCGCAACAGTAAACTATGGCTACACCTTC,CASSATVNYGYTF
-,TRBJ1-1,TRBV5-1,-,TGCGCCAGCAGCTTGAGCCCGGGGGACCGGGAGGCTTTCTTT,CASSLSPGDREAFF
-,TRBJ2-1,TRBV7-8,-,TGTGCCAGCAGCTTAGGATCAGTCTCCACCAGGAATGAGCAGTTCTTC,CASSLGSVSTRNEQFF
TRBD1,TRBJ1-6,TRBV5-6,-,TGTGCCAGCAGACTCGGGACAGGGGCCCTCAATTCACCCCTCCACTTT,CASRLGTGALNSPLHF
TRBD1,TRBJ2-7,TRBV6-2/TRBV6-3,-,TGTGCCAGCAGTCGGACAGGGGGCAACGAGCAGTACTTC,CASSRTGGNEQYF
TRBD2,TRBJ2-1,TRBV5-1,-,TGCGCCAGCAGCTTGGAGGGGACTAGCGGACAGCAGTTCTTC,CASSLEGTSGQQFF
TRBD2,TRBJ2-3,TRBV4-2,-,TGTGCCAGCAGCCAAGAGTCTAGCGGGTGGCGAGATACGCAGTATTTT,CASSQESSGWRDTQYF